The entry that follows covers one T cell receptor (beta chain) sequence. This entry comes from a study of T cell responses to AZD1222 COVID-19 vaccine. V lost 6 bases to trimming and J lost 6 bases, with 20 bases between them. Germline assignment: CDR1 SGHAT and CDR2 FQDESV (reference sequence). This CDR3 is built from 16 residues. Clones were sequenced by immunoSEQ multiplex PCR, and TCRdb holds only the in-frame ones, with some missing. The sample comprises 100,000 to 150,000 clones, 80% to 90% of which are singletons, and roughly 7% rests with the top ten. This clonotype originated in an adult who received the AZD1222 COVID-19 vaccine. The chain combines TRBV11-1 with TRBJ2-2; TRBD2 is a possible D gene (5 bases). The source was peripheral blood, collected 28 days after the second AZD1222 dose. The CDR3 is CASRRSKGESAGELFF. The CDR3 bases are TGTGCCAGCAGACGCTCCAAGGGAGAATCGGCCGGGGAGCTGTTTTTT.